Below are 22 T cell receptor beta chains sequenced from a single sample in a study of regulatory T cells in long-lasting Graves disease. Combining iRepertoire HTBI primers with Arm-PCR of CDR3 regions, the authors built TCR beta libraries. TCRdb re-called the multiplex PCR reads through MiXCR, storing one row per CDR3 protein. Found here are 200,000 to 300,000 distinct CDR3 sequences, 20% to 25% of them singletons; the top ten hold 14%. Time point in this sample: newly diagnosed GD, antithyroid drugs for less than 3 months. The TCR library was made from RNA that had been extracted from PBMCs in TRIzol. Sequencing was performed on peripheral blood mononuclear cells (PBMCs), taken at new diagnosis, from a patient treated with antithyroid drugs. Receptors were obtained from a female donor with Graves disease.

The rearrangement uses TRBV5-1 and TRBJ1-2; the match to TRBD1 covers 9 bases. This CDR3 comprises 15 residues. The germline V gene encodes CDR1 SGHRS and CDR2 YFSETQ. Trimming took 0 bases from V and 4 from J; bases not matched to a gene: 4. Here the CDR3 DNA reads TGCGCCAGCAGCTTGGTGGGACAGGGTGCCTATGGCTACACCTTC. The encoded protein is CASSLVGQGAYGYTF.

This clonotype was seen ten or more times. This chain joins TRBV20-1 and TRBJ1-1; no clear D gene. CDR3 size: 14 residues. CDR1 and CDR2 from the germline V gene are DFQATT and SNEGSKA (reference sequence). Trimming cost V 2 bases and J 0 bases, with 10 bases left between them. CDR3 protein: CSARRVLMNTEAFF. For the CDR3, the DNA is TGCAGTGCTAGACGCGTTCTTATGAACACTGAAGCTTTCTTT.

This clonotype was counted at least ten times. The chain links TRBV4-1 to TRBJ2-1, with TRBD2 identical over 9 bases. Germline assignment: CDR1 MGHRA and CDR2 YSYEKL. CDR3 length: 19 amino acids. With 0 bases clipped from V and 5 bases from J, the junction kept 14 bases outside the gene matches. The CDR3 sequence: CASSQDLLRLAGRDNEQFF. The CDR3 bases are TGCGCCAGCAGCCAAGATCTGCTCCGGCTAGCGGGAAGAGACAATGAGCAGTTCTTC.

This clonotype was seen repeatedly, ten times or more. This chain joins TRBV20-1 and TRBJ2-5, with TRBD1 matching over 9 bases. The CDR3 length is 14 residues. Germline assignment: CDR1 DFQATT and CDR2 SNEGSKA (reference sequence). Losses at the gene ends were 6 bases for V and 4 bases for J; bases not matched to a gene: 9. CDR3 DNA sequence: TGCAGTGCCCTTTCGACAGGGGGGCTAGAGACCCAGTACTTC. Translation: CSALSTGGLETQYF.

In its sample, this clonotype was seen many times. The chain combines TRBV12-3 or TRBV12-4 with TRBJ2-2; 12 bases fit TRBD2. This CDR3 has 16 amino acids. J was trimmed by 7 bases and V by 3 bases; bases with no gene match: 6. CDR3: CASSFASGGAGGELFF. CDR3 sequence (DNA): TGTGCCAGCAGTTTCGCTAGCGGGGGGGCAGGCGGGGAGCTGTTTTTT.

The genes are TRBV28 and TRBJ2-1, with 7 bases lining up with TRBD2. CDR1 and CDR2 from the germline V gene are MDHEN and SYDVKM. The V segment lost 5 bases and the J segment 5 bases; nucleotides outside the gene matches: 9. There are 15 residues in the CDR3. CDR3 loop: CASSQISGPHNEQFF. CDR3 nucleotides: TGTGCCAGCAGTCAAATTAGCGGGCCTCACAATGAGCAGTTCTTC.

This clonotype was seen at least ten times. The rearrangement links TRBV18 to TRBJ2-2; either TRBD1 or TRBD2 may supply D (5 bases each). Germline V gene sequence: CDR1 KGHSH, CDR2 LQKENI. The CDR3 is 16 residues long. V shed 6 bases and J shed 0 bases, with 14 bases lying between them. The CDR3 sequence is CASSPPGPSNTGELFF. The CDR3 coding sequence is TGTGCCAGCTCCCCCCCGGGGCCATCGAACACCGGGGAGCTGTTTTTT.

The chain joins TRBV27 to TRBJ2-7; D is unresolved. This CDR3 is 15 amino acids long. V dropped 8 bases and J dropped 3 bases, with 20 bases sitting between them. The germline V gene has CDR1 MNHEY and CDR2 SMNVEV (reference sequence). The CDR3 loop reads CASRLTFMGNYEQYF. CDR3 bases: TGTGCCAGCCGCCTGACGTTTATGGGGAACTACGAGCAGTACTTC.

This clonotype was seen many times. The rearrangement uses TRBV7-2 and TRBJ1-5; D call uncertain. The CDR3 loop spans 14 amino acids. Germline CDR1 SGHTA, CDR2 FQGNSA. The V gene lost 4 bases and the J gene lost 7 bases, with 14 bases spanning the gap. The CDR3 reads CASSWAPVGQPQHF. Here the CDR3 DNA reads TGTGCCAGCAGCTGGGCACCCGTCGGACAGCCCCAGCATTTT.

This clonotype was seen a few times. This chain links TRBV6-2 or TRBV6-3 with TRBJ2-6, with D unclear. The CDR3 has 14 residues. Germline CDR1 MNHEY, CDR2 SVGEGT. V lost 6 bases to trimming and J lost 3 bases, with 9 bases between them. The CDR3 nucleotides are TGTGCCAGCAGGGGGTTATTTGGGGCCAACGTCCTGACTTTC. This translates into CASRGLFGANVLTF.

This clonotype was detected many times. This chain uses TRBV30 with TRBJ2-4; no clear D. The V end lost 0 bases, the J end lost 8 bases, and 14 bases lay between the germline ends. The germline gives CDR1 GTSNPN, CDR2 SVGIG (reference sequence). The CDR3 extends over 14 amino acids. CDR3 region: CAWSVLPLLDIQYF. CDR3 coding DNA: TGTGCCTGGAGTGTACTACCCCTGCTGGACATTCAGTACTTC.

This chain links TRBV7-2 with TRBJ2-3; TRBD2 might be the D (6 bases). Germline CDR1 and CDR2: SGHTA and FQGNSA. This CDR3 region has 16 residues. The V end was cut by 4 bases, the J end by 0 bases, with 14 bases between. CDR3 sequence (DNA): TGTGCCAGCAGCTCCCGCCGTAGCGGCAGCACAGATACGCAGTATTTT. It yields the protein CASSSRRSGSTDTQYF.

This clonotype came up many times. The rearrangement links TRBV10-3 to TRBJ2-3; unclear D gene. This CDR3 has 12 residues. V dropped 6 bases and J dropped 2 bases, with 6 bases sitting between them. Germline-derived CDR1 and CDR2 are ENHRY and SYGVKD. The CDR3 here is CAIRQSTDTQYF. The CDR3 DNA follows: TGTGCCATCAGACAGTCCACAGATACGCAGTATTTT.

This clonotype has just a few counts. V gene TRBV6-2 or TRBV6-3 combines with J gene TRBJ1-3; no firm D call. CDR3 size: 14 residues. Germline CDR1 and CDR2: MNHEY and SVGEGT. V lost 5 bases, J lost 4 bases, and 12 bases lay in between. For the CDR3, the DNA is TGTGCCAGCAGTCGTAGCAGATACGGAAACACCATATATTTT. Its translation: CASSRSRYGNTIYF.

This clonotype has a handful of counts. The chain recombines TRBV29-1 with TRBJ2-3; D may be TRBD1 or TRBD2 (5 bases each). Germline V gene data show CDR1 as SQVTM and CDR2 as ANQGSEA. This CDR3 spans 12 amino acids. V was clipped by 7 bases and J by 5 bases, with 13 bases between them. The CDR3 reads CSGLEGIDTQYF. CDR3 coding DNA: TGCAGCGGTCTAGAGGGGATAGATACGCAGTATTTT.

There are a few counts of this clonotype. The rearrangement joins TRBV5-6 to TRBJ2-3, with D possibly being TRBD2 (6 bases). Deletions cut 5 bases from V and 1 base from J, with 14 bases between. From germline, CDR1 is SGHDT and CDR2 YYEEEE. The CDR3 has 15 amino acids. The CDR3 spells CASRRTGLRTDTQYF. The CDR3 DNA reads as TGTGCCAGCAGGCGAACGGGACTCCGCACAGATACGCAGTATTTT.

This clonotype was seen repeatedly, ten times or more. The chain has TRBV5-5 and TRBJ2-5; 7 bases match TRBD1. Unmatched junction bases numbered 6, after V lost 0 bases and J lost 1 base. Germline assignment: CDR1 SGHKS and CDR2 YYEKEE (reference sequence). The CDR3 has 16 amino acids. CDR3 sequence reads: CASSLAPQGTQETQYF. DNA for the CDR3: TGTGCCAGCAGCTTGGCGCCACAGGGGACCCAAGAGACCCAGTACTTC.

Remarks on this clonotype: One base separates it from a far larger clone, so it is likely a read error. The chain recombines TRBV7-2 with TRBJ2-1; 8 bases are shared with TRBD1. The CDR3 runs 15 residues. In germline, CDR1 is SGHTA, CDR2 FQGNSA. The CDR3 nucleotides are TGTGACAGCAGCCGAGGACAGGGATCCCACAATGAGCAGTTCTTC. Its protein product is CDSSRGQGSHNEQFF.

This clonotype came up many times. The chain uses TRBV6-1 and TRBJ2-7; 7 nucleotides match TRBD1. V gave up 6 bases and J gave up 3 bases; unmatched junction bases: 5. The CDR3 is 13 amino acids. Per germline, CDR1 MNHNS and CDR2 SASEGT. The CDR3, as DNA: TGTGCCAGCAGGAGAGGACAGGTCTACGAGCAGTACTTC. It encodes CASRRGQVYEQYF.

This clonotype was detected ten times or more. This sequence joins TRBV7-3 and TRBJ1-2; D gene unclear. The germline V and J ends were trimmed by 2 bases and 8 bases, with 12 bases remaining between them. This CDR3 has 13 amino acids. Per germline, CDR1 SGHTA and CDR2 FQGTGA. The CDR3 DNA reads TGTGCCAGCAGCTTATACGGAGGGAACGGCTACACCTTC. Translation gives CASSLYGGNGYTF.

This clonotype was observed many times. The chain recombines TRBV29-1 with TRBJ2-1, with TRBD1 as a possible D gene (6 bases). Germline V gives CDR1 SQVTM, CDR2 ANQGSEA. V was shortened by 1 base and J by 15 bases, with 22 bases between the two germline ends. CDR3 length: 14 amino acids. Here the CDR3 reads CSVEGNARTEVTFF. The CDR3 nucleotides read TGCAGCGTTGAAGGTAATGCGAGGACAGAGGTAACGTTCTTC.

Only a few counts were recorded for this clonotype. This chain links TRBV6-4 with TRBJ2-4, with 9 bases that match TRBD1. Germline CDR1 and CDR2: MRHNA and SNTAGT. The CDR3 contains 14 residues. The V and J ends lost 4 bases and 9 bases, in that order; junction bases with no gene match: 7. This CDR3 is CASSATGTGTIQYF. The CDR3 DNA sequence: TGTGCCAGCAGTGCCACCGGGACAGGGACCATTCAGTACTTC.